Included here is one TCR beta chain sequence, with context. Other DNA sequences within the sample encode an identical CDR3. Each exposed participant met a COVID-19 case in the 2 weeks preceding study entry. The V and J ends lost 5 bases and 1 base respectively, with 8 bases between them. This CDR3 contains 13 residues. CDR1 is SGHVS, CDR2 FQNEAQ, per germline. This sample was included in a study of blood T cell repertoires in COVID-19. About the study: Whether acute or convalescent, the COVID-19 samples came from the United States, Italy and Spain. From T cells, B-cell-depleted T cells, or PBMCs came the material, which was cDNA or gDNA.

Sequencing was performed with immunoSEQ multiplex PCR; in TCRdb, only in-frame clones are kept and a portion is missing. This table has about 430,000 clones, approximately 90% appearing once. The sequence was collected from a woman aged 18-29 years who had been exposed to COVID-19. The sequenced sample consisted of PBMCs or T cells enriched from blood (not recorded which). The chain employs TRBV7-8 and TRBJ1-1, with D uncertain. The CDR3 loop reads CASSLLPNTEAFF. Here the CDR3 DNA reads TGTGCCAGCAGCCTTCTTCCGAACACTGAAGCTTTCTTT.